The source of this T cell receptor beta chain is a study of blood T cells in healthy people across ages. Germline V gene sequence: CDR1 SGHTA, CDR2 FQGNSA. V dropped 6 bases and J dropped 9 bases, with 10 bases sitting between them. The CDR3 loop spans 11 amino acids. Each individual donor underwent a draw of ten milliliters of peripheral blood. Extraction yielded at least 6 micrograms of total RNA per sample. PCR was performed a second time for roughly 7 to 12 cycles using a sample-barcoded 5' primer and a J-beta primer mix. TCRdb reprocessed the 5' RACE reads with MiXCR, giving one entry per CDR3 protein. The data show about 1.8 million distinct CDR3 sequences, with around half seen just once and 2.1% held by the top ten.

The chain is built from TRBV7-2 and TRBJ2-3; TRBD2 is a possible D gene (6 bases). The TCR comes from a woman in her thirties or forties in good health. Sequencing used blood. The CDR3 sequence is CASRWDSTQYF. CDR3 nucleotides: TGTGCCAGCAGGTGGGACTCCACGCAGTATTTT. The full variable domain, with the rest looked up from reference TRBV7-2 and TRBJ2-3, is GAGVSQSPSNKVTEKGKDVELRCDPISGHTALYWYRQSLGQGLEFLIYFQGNSAPDKSGLPSDRFSAERTGGSVSTLTIQRTQQEDSAVYLCASRWDSTQYFGPGTRLTVL.